This T cell receptor (beta chain) came from a study of blood T cell repertoires in COVID-19. Looking at the study overall: From the United States, Italy and Spain came samples of acute and convalescent COVID-19. From T cells, B-cell-depleted T cells, or PBMCs came the material, which was cDNA or gDNA.

Original data processing: For nucleated cells, counts were estimated from reference gene primer amplification. Clones were sequenced by immunoSEQ multiplex PCR, and TCRdb holds only the in-frame ones, with some missing. From that table come the V and J calls and clone size; the DNA was used to work out D and trimming. The data show some 400,000 clones, more than 85% seen once. The J segment lost 1 base and the V segment lost 0 bases, leaving 3 bases of the junction unmatched. Germline-derived CDR1 and CDR2 are LGHDT and YNNKEL (reference sequence). CDR3 length: 17 amino acids. Sequences were obtained from peripheral blood. The chain links TRBV3-1 (or the pseudogene TRBV3-2) to TRBJ1-1, with 12 bases aligning to TRBD1. This receptor was taken from a human donor in a cohort sampled during active COVID-19. The CDR3 reads CASSQEGTGGRNTEAFF. CDR3 DNA sequence: TGTGCCAGCAGCCAAGAAGGGACAGGGGGCCGGAACACTGAAGCTTTCTTT.